A single sample is the source of the 9 T cell receptor beta chains below, sequenced in a study of control samples from healthy donors and cancer patients. TCRdb keeps only in-frame clones here, not all; method: immunoSEQ multiplex PCR. The sample records 180,000 or so clones, 91% being singletons. The specimen sequenced was blood. The origin of the receptors is a woman aged 25 to 45 in good health.

The V and J genes are TRBV6-5 and TRBJ2-7, with 9 bases that match TRBD1. There are 14 residues in the CDR3. The V and J ends lost 7 bases and 1 base, in that order; junction bases with no gene match: 5. Germline CDR1 and CDR2: MNHEY and SVGAGI. CDR3 amino acids: CASTGTGLSYEQYF. DNA for the CDR3: TGTGCCAGCACTGGGACAGGGCTTTCCTACGAGCAGTACTTC.

The rearrangement joins TRBV13 to TRBJ1-5; D is unclear. The CDR3 is 14 amino acids. V dropped 2 bases and J dropped 4 bases, with 9 bases sitting between them. Germline V gene lookup returns CDR1 PRHDT and CDR2 FYEKMQ (reference sequence). The CDR3 sequence: CASSLRAGNQPQHF. DNA for the CDR3: TGTGCCAGCAGCTTACGGGCGGGGAATCAGCCCCAGCATTTT.

This clone was seen just once. The chain uses TRBV27 and TRBJ1-6; tentatively, D is TRBD1 (6 bases). Germline CDR1 and CDR2: MNHEY and SMNVEV (reference sequence). The V end was cut by 3 bases, the J end by 10 bases, with 13 bases between. CDR3 length: 14 amino acids. CDR3 bases: TGTGCCAGCAGTTTTTCACAGGGTGGATCACCCCTCCACTTT. Translated, it gives CASSFSQGGSPLHF.

The chain has TRBV27 and TRBJ1-2; TRBD1 matches 10 bases. Trimming at V came to 5 bases and at J to 4 bases, leaving 4 bases not matched to a gene. This CDR3 is 14 amino acids long. Germline V gives CDR1 MNHEY, CDR2 SMNVEV (reference sequence). The CDR3 region has the DNA TGTGCCAGCAGTGAGGACAGGGGGGTCTATGGCTACACCTTC. Translated, it gives CASSEDRGVYGYTF.

Concerning this clone: The sample carries other DNA sequences with the same CDR3. The chain combines TRBV4-3 with TRBJ2-7; D ambiguous. The CDR3 is made up of 14 amino acids. The germline V gene has CDR1 LGHNA and CDR2 YSLEER. Trimming removed 1 base at V and 2 bases at J, with 9 bases between. For the CDR3, the DNA is TGCGCCAGCAGCCAAGGCCTAGACACCTACGAGCAGTACTTC. Translated, it gives CASSQGLDTYEQYF.

As for this clone: Within the sample, other DNA sequences also encode this same CDR3. This rearrangement joins TRBV28 to TRBJ1-5; D not certain. The CDR3 covers 13 residues. V shed 3 bases and J shed 1 base, with 4 bases lying between them. Per the germline V gene, CDR1 is MDHEN and CDR2 is SYDVKM. The CDR3 sequence is CASSFGSNQPQHF. CDR3 sequence (DNA): TGTGCCAGCAGTTTCGGCAGCAATCAGCCCCAGCATTTT.

J is TRBJ2-7 and V is TRBV10-1, with 11 bases that match TRBD1. The junction had 3 bases not matched to a gene; V was cut back by 3 bases and J by 2 bases. Germline loops: CDR1 WNHNN, CDR2 SYGVQD (reference sequence). The CDR3 is 15 amino acids. The CDR3 DNA sequence: TGCGCCAGCAGTGAACCGGGACAGGGGGCCTACGAGCAGTACTTC. Translated: CASSEPGQGAYEQYF.

V usage is TRBV19 and J usage is TRBJ1-4; TRBD1 matches 7 bases. There are 14 residues in the CDR3. J lost 3 bases, V lost 6 bases, and 4 bases had no gene match. Germline loops: CDR1 LNHDA, CDR2 SQIVND (reference sequence). CDR3 in DNA: TGTGCCAGTAGCCCCGGGACAGCTAATGAAAAACTGTTTTTT. Its translation: CASSPGTANEKLFF.

The V and J genes are TRBV19 and TRBJ2-6; D not resolved. V lost 1 base and J 0 bases, leaving 4 bases between the germline ends. Germline V gene sequence: CDR1 LNHDA, CDR2 SQIVND (reference sequence). The CDR3 covers 15 residues. The CDR3 sequence: CASSIGFSGANVLTF. DNA for the CDR3: TGTGCCAGTAGTATAGGGTTCTCTGGGGCCAACGTCCTGACTTTC.